These T cell receptor beta chains were read from a single sample in a study of T cells in Graves' hyperthyroidism and ophthalmopathy. Each CDR3 protein gets one entry after TCRdb re-called the multiplex PCR reads with MiXCR. The data show some 420,000 distinct CDR3 sequences, approximately 14% seen once. The sequencing sample was made of blood. The receptors were sampled from a woman under 30 with Graves' hyperthyroidism. The CDR3 runs from the conserved cysteine through the conserved F or W. The D gene is left open where the match is weak. A row's size may be missing; if present it is once, few, many or a size class.

V gene	D gene	clone size	J gene	CDR3 protein	CDR3 DNA
TRBV3-1	TRBD2	many	TRBJ2-5	CASSLTRTSARETQYF	TGTGCCAGCAGCCTTACCCGGACTAGCGCTCGAGAGACCCAGTACTTC
TRBV7-2	TRBD1	many	TRBJ1-5	CASSWGQASNQPQHF	TGTGCCAGCAGCTGGGGACAGGCTAGCAATCAGCCCCAGCATTTT
TRBV28	-	-	TRBJ2-7	CASTLPGHHSYEQYF	TGTGCCAGCACCCTCCCGGGACATCACTCCTACGAGCAGTACTTC
TRBV10-2	-	-	TRBJ2-1	CASRAGNNEQFF	TGCGCCAGCAGGGCAGGGAACAATGAGCAGTTCTTC
TRBV30	TRBD1	few	TRBJ1-6	CAWSVLGQGGSPLHF	TGTGCCTGGAGTGTTCTGGGACAGGGAGGTTCACCCCTCCACTTT
TRBV11-2	-	many	TRBJ2-7	CASSYDGEVYEQYF	TGTGCCAGCAGCTACGACGGGGAAGTCTACGAGCAGTACTTC
TRBV11-2	TRBD2	-	TRBJ2-7	CASSPPWTSVHEQYF	TGTGCCAGCAGCCCCCCTTGGACTAGCGTCCACGAGCAGTACTTC
TRBV6-1	-	-	TRBJ1-4	CASSEYGPLSGEKLFF	TGTGCCAGCAGTGAATATGGCCCCTTGTCGGGGGAAAAACTGTTTTTT
TRBV13	-	many	TRBJ2-5	CASSFPQGGQETQYF	TGTGCCAGCAGCTTCCCCCAGGGGGGACAAGAGACCCAGTACTTC
TRBV30	-	many	TRBJ2-7	CAWNQGYEQYF	TGTGCCTGGAACCAGGGGTACGAGCAGTACTTC
TRBV7-9	TRBD2	many	TRBJ2-1	CASSLAVRPSGTNEQFF	TGTGCCAGCAGCTTAGCGGTCAGGCCTAGCGGGACGAATGAGCAGTTCTTC
TRBV2	TRBD1	many	TRBJ2-4	CASRRRTGGAGDIQYF	TGTGCCAGCAGGCGGAGAACAGGGGGCGCGGGAGACATTCAGTACTTC
TRBV5-1	-	many	TRBJ2-1	CASSLQNNEQFF	TGCGCCAGCAGCTTACAGAACAATGAGCAGTTCTTC
TRBV11-2	TRBD2	many	TRBJ2-2	CASSPRTSTGELFF	TGTGCCAGCAGCCCCCGGACTAGCACCGGGGAGCTGTTTTTT
TRBV7-3	-	many	TRBJ2-7	CASSLMGAGYEQYF	TGTGCCAGCAGCTTAATGGGGGCCGGCTACGAGCAGTACTTC
TRBV27	TRBD1	few	TRBJ1-1	CASRTTGGITEAFF	TGTGCCAGCAGGACGACAGGGGGAATCACTGAAGCTTTCTTT
TRBV7-9	TRBD1	few	TRBJ2-5	CASSLASWTGGQETQYF	TGTGCCAGCAGCTTAGCTTCCTGGACAGGAGGACAAGAGACCCAGTACTTC
TRBV20-1	-	many	TRBJ2-1	CSVSSEKQFF	TGCAGTGTTTCTAGCGAAAAGCAGTTCTTC
TRBV20-1	TRBD2	many	TRBJ2-1	CSARGLAGLGEQFF	TGCAGTGCCCGGGGACTAGCGGGATTGGGTGAGCAGTTCTTC
TRBV5-8	-	many	TRBJ1-1	CASSHGVGNTEAFF	TGTGCCAGCAGCCATGGAGTGGGGAACACTGAAGCTTTCTTT
TRBV13	-	many	TRBJ2-5	CASSLDDRWGRRRETQYF	TGTGCCAGCAGCTTAGATGACCGTTGGGGGCGCCGGCGGGAGACCCAGTACTTC
TRBV5-8	-	-	TRBJ1-6	CASSRGTTGGSPLHF	TGTGCCAGCAGCCGCGGGACTACGGGTGGCTCACCCCTCCACTTT
TRBV4-3	TRBD2	-	TRBJ2-7	CASSQGAGTGGTEQYF	TGCGCCAGCAGCCAAGGAGCCGGGACGGGGGGGACCGAGCAGTACTTC
TRBV27	-	many	TRBJ2-7	CASSSLGRLDEQYF	TGTGCCAGCAGTTCCCTGGGCAGGCTCGACGAGCAGTACTTC
TRBV19	-	few	TRBJ2-3	CASVDECTDTQYF	TGTGCCAGTGTAGACGAATGCACAGATACGCAGTATTTT
TRBV12-3/TRBV12-4	-	few	TRBJ2-3	CASRLDGRSTDTQYF	TGTGCCAGCAGGCTCGATGGGCGCAGCACAGATACGCAGTATTTT
TRBV28	-	many	TRBJ2-7	CAIKRGYEQYF	TGTGCCATCAAGAGGGGGTACGAGCAGTACTTC
TRBV28	-	many	TRBJ2-7	CASSLWLGAPYEQYF	TGTGCCAGCAGTTTATGGTTGGGGGCCCCCTACGAGCAGTACTTC
TRBV7-9	-	many	TRBJ2-1	CASSLEAGYNEQFF	TGTGCCAGCAGCTTAGAGGCTGGCTACAATGAGCAGTTCTTC
TRBV12-3/TRBV12-4	-	many	TRBJ1-2	CASSRTELHGYTF	TGTGCCAGCAGTCGGACAGAACTACATGGCTACACCTTC
TRBV6-4	TRBD1	-	TRBJ1-6	CASSYIRTGYNSPLHF	TGTGCCAGCAGTTACATTCGGACAGGGTATAATTCACCCCTCCACTTT
TRBV10-3	-	many	TRBJ2-5	CAISDNSQETQYF	TGTGCCATCAGTGACAACAGCCAAGAGACCCAGTACTTC
TRBV12-3/TRBV12-4	-	many	TRBJ2-7	CASSALYEQYF	TGTGCCAGCAGTGCCCTTTACGAGCAGTACTTC
TRBV12-5	-	-	TRBJ2-1	CASGPTLVNNEQFF	TGTGCTAGTGGTCCCACACTAGTTAACAATGAGCAGTTCTTC
TRBV5-8	TRBD1	many	TRBJ1-1	CASSPAGQGMVGLNTEAFF	TGTGCCAGCAGCCCGGCGGGACAGGGGATGGTTGGCCTAAACACTGAAGCTTTCTTT
TRBV4-3	TRBD2	few	TRBJ2-2	CASSPAGLAGELIGELFF	TGCGCCAGCAGCCCCGCGGGACTAGCGGGAGAGCTAATCGGGGAGCTGTTTTTT
TRBV6-5	-	many	TRBJ1-2	CASSYSRGGHYGYTF	TGTGCCAGCAGTTACTCGAGAGGGGGACACTATGGCTACACCTTC
TRBV18	TRBD1	many	TRBJ1-4	CASSADRAREKLFF	TGTGCCAGCTCAGCGGACAGGGCTAGGGAAAAACTGTTTTTT
TRBV4-1	TRBD2	few	TRBJ2-3	CASSQDSEAGDSISTDTQYF	TGCGCCAGCAGCCAAGATTCGGAAGCGGGAGACTCAATATCCACAGATACGCAGTATTTT
TRBV9	-	-	TRBJ2-2	CASSVVGRRDTGELFF	TGTGCCAGCAGCGTAGTGGGCAGGCGGGACACCGGGGAGCTGTTTTTT
TRBV20-1	-	-	TRBJ1-6	CSAHRVPYNSPLHF	TGCAGTGCTCACAGGGTACCCTATAATTCACCCCTCCACTTT